This paragraph reports one TCR beta chain. Its antigen is currently unknown. With random hexamers, reverse transcription was performed on about 0.5 to 1 ug of RNA. Multiplex PCR with immunoSEQ amplified the TCR beta CDR3 across 54 Vbeta and 13 Jbeta. Each CDR3 protein gets one entry after TCRdb re-called the immunoSEQ multiplex PCR reads with MiXCR. The sample includes about 300,000 distinct CDR3 sequences, around 89% of them seen just once. This specimen belongs to a study of CD8 T cells in Susac syndrome. Points from the study as a whole: Only a relatively small number of individuals were included in the TCR sequencing and HLA analysis.

Blood CD8+ and CD4+ T cells underwent high-throughput TCR beta sequencing. FACS enriched CD8+ TEMRA cells, while bulk CD8+ and CD4+ were negatively isolated. The source of this sequence is a human donor with multiple sclerosis. Source material: CD8+ T cells from PBMCs.

CDR3 region: CAWSSGDLTRANEQFF. CDR3 DNA: TGTGCCTGGAGTAGCGGGGATCTTACTAGGGCCAATGAGCAGTTCTTC. The rearrangement uses TRBV30 and TRBJ2-1; 7 bases fit TRBD2. The V gene's germline CDR1 is GTSNPN and CDR2 SVGIG (reference sequence). This CDR3 is 16 amino acids long. The trim removed 2 bases at V and 6 bases at J, leaving 13 bases unmatched.